This T cell receptor beta chain was sequenced during a study of cytomegalovirus exposure and HLA in healthy donors listed by TCRdb under 2017. The study in broad terms: In an earlier analysis of roughly 590 of the donors, 250 to 350 Gb of sequence data and some 120 million unique TCR beta sequences from 180 million or so T cells were reported. All discovery cohort repertoires had been generated using a single sequencing platform. Across some 400 genotyped donors of the cohort, an average of about 250,000 unique TCR beta nucleotide sequences per donor were sequenced, and 15% to 20% of those sequences were non-productive. An early release covering roughly 640 HLA-typed donors comprised about 310 gigabases of sequencing data and roughly 86 million unique TCR sequences. A separate validation cohort of 100 to 150 different subjects was used in addition to the 666-subject first cohort. The study used immunosequencing to profile the T cell repertoires of several hundred subjects and linked those repertoires to cytomegalovirus serostatus. Typing coverage varied by locus: roughly 629-630 donors for A, B, C, DRB1 and DQB1; approximately 520 for DQA1; around 570 for DPA1; 400 to 480 for DPB1. A later analysis re-analyzed previously published TCR beta repertoires from about 600 donors and added high-resolution HLA genotyping to study TCR occurrence patterns. Rather than drawing on any new phenotypic data, the later analysis identified candidate immune exposures from TCR beta sequences and the way those sequences occurred across donors. Donor age, sex, ethnicity and CMV serostatus were compiled together with the repertoire data. Among the roughly 400 genotyped donors, approximately 76% belonged to the genetic ancestry cluster associated with self-reported Caucasian donors. The aim of the study was to test whether cataloging public T cell receptors could identify signatures of past pathogen exposure. An earlier analysis of more than 450 of the donors used high-throughput TCR beta sequencing to judge whether each TCR beta V gene segment behaved as functional or pseudogenic. Roughly 5 DR-DQ haplotypes were handled as single units for association and clustering, since linkage in the cohort was strong. High-throughput TCR immunosequencing, statistical association of individual TCRs with disease status, and machine learning were combined to predict cytomegalovirus infection status. A later genetic analysis took genome-wide SNP genotypes for about 55% of the roughly 700 donors and used that subset as a discovery cohort. Both class I and class II loci were covered by HLA typing, at four-digit resolution. Study-wide conclusions, independent of this receptor: Some IMGT-functional V segments, including TRBV6-2 and TRBV6-3, could not be told apart with the 87-base-pair reads, so those segments were excluded. V-gene and J-gene trimming of TCR beta chains was associated with a missense DCLRE1C variant in a later genetic analysis, and the association was replicated in an independent cohort. A later analysis found that HLA-associated TCR beta chains were more clonally expanded and had lower generation probabilities than equally common non-associated chains. The study listed approximately 150 TCR beta chains as associated with cytomegalovirus. In an earlier analysis of some 500 of the donors, most TCR beta V segments were observed in productive rearrangements about 87% or about 30% of the time, broadly matching IMGT annotations. Most CMV-associated TCR beta chains appeared to be HLA-restricted in a later analysis, and the HLA associations seemed to be driven largely by CMV exposure. For the cohort, immune exposure information was limited to CMV serostatus. A later analysis reported that several top co-occurrence clusters appeared linked to parvovirus B19, influenza, CMV and Epstein-Barr virus. The authors suggested that the approach could potentially be extended to other disease states and immunological phenotypes. A further reported finding was that TCR beta sequences accurately predicted the HLA-A and HLA-B alleles for most subjects in the first cohort. The presence/absence analyses assumed that sequencing depth was roughly uniform across donors, and that assumption may not be true. The sequencing pipeline was judged likely to have produced a cluster of highly shared sequence variants as a technical artifact. The earlier analysis of almost 600 of the donors excluded approximately 15 rarely observed V segments, including chromosome 9 orphons, because counts were too low. When HLA alleles, especially DR and DQ, strongly co-occurred, TCR associations were difficult to assign to individual alleles. A later genetic analysis reported fewer N-insertions in productive TCRs among donors in an Asian-associated ancestry cluster than the roughly 640-donor mean. While some public TCRs were present in many individuals, most TCR sequences turned up only very rarely across donors. HLA typing was unavailable for some donors at each locus, so association tests used only the typed subset. Only TCR beta chains were sequenced in this cohort, and the absence of alpha or paired-chain data limited detectable features. In a later analysis, TCR association rates were found to vary across HLA loci, with the most associated TCRs seen for DRB1 alleles and the fewest for HLA-C alleles. The classifier was reported to diagnose cytomegalovirus status with high specificity and sensitivity in both the original cohort and the validation cohort. Three of the identified cytomegalovirus-associated TCR beta chains were confirmed in vitro to be specific for cytomegalovirus antigens. Correlated functional status among segregating V segments might reflect linkage disequilibrium, but an unknown experimental factor could not be ruled out. Specific HLA alleles were associated with 15,000 to 20,000 TCR beta sequences at a false discovery rate of 0.05 in a later analysis.

In total, more than 500 healthy bone marrow donors made up the cohort. At the time of sampling, all cohort members were nominally healthy, though unrecorded immune exposures were likely present. The donor was CMV seronegative and was included in the group of a few hundred seronegative cohort members. Every donor gave a peripheral blood sample, and the peripheral blood mononuclear cells from that sample were used for TCR beta sequencing. Genomic DNA was extracted from the blood cell samples with the Qiagen DNeasy Blood Extraction Kit. To note about this clone: The specificity of this receptor is unknown. Per-nucleotide qualities are absent, and no much larger clonotype sits a single base away.

Library creation used the immunoSEQ multiplex PCR assay. The multiplex PCR relied on a mix of 60 forward primers for TCR Vbeta segments and 13 reverse primers for TCR Jbeta segments. Amplification of the CDR3 region of rearranged TCR beta genes was performed with a multiplex PCR assay on genomic DNA. The amplified TCR beta libraries were sequenced on the Illumina HiSeq System as 87-base-pair reads. The original pipeline was this. Across the 700 or so repertoires, a later analysis counted 60 million to 90 million unique TCR beta chains, roughly 11 million of which were shared by at least two donors. A nearest-neighbor algorithm error-corrected the raw reads and collapsed the reads into unique sequences, merging closely related sequences to remove PCR and sequencing errors. CDR3 sequences were aligned to IMGT reference sequences to assign V, D and J gene segments. For a sequence to be retained, at least a six-nucleotide match to both a V gene segment and a J gene segment was required. A rearrangement counted as productive if the CDR3 had no stop codons and remained in frame with V and J, and every other rearrangement counted as non-productive. Following IMGT convention, CDR3 was defined as the stretch from the second conserved V-encoded cysteine to the conserved J-encoded phenylalanine. The earlier analysis of a few hundred of the donors excluded any sequence lacking an unambiguous match to a single V gene segment. In an earlier analysis of some 590 of the donors, a V segment was called functional when productive rearrangements were above 56.7%, and segregating when the standard deviation between donors exceeded 5%. A statistical classification framework was built for diagnosing cytomegalovirus status from the catalog of TCR beta chain sequences. In a later analysis, TCR nucleotide sequences were compared against IMGT/GENE-DB human TR gene sequences so that V and J genes could be assigned. Using the TCRdist pipeline, a later analysis assigned CDR3 sequences along with most-parsimonious VDJ recombination scenarios. In a later analysis, every TCR beta chain was defined by the combination of its CDR3 amino acid sequence and its V-gene family, and reads without a unique V-gene family were dropped. A later analysis removed several hundred highly shared, low-generation-probability nucleotide sequences to deal with suspected cross-contamination and a sequencing artifact. A later analysis calculated a clonal expansion index for each public chain from normalized within-repertoire ranks of inferred template counts. A later analysis computed generation probabilities with a VDJ recombination model fitted to out-of-frame rearrangements, and checked the results against IGoR. In a later analysis, TCR-TCR, TCR-HLA and TCR-CMV co-occurrence was scored with hypergeometric tests, and a repertoire-size bias correction was applied to TCR pairs. In a later analysis, false discovery rates were estimated by permuting HLA or CMV assignments 20 times. A later analysis grouped co-occurring TCRs with DBSCAN, adding TCRdist sequence similarity when clustering within HLA-allele-positive subsets. Co-occurrence clustering excluded repertoires with fewer than 30,000 or more than 120,000 public chains, plus five with anomalous nucleotide sharing. Imported from immuneACCESS, the table was reduced by TCRdb to in-frame sequences with V and J called. These copies leave out some clones; in studies compared against another copy, an unresolved V gene accounts for under half, and the cause of the remainder is not known. The DNA was the basis for D and trimming; V, J and clone size are from that table. Present in this sample are around 150,000 clones, roughly four fifths of which were seen just once. 2.5% to 3.5% of the sample rests with the top ten.

Looking up the germline V gene yields CDR1 SNHLY and CDR2 FYNNEI. The CDR3 sequence holds 12 residues, the cysteine and phenylalanine included. Solely the CDR3 DNA is kept, with 36 bases framed from the first base. Rearrangement joined TRBV2 to TRBJ2-5, and 7 junctional nucleotides match TRBD1. The J call may be faulty, since TRBJ2-7 better matches the DNA end. Sequenced input: PBMCs. This receptor was obtained from a woman between 40 and 55 years old in good health and CMV-seronegative. The CDR3 reads CANRGIDYEQYF. In nucleotides, the sequence is TGTGCCAACAGGGGTATCGACTACGAGCAGTACTTC.